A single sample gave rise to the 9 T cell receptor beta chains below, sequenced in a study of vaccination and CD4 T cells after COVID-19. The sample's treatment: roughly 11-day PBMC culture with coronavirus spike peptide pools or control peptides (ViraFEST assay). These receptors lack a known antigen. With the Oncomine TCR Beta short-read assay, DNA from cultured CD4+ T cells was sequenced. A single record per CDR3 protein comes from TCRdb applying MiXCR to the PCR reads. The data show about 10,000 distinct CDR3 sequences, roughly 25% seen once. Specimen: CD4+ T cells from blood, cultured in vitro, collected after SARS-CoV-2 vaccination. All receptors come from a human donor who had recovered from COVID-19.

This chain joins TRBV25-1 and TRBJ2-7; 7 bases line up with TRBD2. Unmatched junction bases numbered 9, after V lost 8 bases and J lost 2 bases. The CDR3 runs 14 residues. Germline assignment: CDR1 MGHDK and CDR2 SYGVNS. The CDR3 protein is CASPRASGTYEQYF. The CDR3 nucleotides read TGTGCCAGCCCTAGGGCTAGCGGAACCTACGAGCAGTACTTC.

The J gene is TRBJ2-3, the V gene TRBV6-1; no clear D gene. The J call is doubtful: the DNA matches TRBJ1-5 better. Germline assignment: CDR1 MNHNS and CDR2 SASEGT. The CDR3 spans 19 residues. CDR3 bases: TGTGCCAGCAGTCAAACGTCTGGGCTAGCGGGAGAGACCCGAGATACGCAGCATTTT. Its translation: CASSQTSGLAGETRDTQHF.

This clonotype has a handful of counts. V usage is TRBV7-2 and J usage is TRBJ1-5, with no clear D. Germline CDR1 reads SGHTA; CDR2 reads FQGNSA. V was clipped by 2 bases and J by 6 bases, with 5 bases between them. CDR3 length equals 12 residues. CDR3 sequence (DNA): TGTGCCAGCAGCTTAACAGCTCAGCCCCAGCATTTT. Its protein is CASSLTAQPQHF.

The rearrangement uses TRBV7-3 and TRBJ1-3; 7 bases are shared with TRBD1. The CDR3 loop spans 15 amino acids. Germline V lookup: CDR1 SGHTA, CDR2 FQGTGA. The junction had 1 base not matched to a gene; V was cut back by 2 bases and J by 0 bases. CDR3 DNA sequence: TGTGCCAGCAGCTTAGCAGGGGGCTCTGGAAACACCATATATTTT. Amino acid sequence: CASSLAGGSGNTIYF.

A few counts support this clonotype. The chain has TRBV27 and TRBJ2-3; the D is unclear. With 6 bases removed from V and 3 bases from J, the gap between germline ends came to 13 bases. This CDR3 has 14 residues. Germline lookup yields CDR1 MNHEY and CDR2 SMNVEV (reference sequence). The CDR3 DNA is TGTGCCAGCAGCCCGACACCCCAGACAGATACGCAGTATTTT. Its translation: CASSPTPQTDTQYF.

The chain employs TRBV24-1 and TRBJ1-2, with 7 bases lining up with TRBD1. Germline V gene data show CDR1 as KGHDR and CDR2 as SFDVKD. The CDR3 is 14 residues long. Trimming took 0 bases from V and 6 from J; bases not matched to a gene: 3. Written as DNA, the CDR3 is TGTGCCACCAGTGATTTGCAGACAGGGAATGGCTACACCTTC. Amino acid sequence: CATSDLQTGNGYTF.

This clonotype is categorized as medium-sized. The CDR3 region has the DNA TGCAGTGCTAGTTCGACTAGGCATCCCAATGAGCAGTTCTTC. Translated: CSASSTRHPNEQFF. The chain couples TRBV20-1 to TRBJ2-1; a weak D match, TRBD2 (6 bases). The CDR3 length is 14 residues. Per the germline V gene, CDR1 is DFQATT and CDR2 is SNEGSKA (reference sequence). Trimming pared 3 bases from V and 6 bases from J, leaving 15 bases between.

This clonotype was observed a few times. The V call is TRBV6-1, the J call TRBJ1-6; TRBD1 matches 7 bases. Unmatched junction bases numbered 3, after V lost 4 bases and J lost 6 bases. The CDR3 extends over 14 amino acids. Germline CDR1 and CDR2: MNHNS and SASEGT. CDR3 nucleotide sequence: TGTGCCAGCAGTGCAGACAGGGCTAATTCACCCCTCCACTTT. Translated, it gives CASSADRANSPLHF.

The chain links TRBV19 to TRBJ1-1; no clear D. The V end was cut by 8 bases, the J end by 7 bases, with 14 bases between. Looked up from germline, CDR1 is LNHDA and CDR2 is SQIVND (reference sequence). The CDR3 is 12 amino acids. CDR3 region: CASGGRGREAFF. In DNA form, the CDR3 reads TGTGCCAGTGGAGGCAGAGGACGTGAAGCTTTCTTT.